Listed below are T cell receptor beta chains from one sample, sequenced in a study of cytomegalovirus exposure and HLA in healthy donors. Method: immunoSEQ multiplex PCR; TCRdb's copy keeps in-frame clones and lacks some. The table has about 120,000 clones, 70% to 90% seen once. Input material: PBMCs. The receptor source for this set is a woman aged 18-29 years in good health and CMV-seropositive. CDR3s include the opening cysteine and the closing phenylalanine or tryptophan. D genes are given only for firm matches. Clone size appears in some rows only: once, few, many, or a class for an expanded clone.

>NA|TRBV9|NA|TRBJ2-5
CASSGASPAETQYF
TGTGCCAGCAGCGGTGCTAGCCCCGCAGAGACCCAGTACTTC
>once|TRBV4-2|TRBD2|TRBJ2-7
CASSPEIGLASLIEQYF
TGTGCCAGCAGCCCCGAGATCGGACTAGCGAGTCTTATAGAGCAGTACTTC
>NA|TRBV6-1|NA|TRBJ2-1
CASVDGGTSYNEQFF
TGTGCCAGCGTAGATGGGGGGACCTCCTACAATGAGCAGTTCTTC
>NA|TRBV7-8|TRBD2|TRBJ2-1
CASSFPGGPRVKVNNEQFF
TGTGCCAGCAGCTTCCCGGGGGGGCCGAGAGTGAAGGTGAACAATGAGCAGTTCTTC
>once|TRBV4-1|TRBD1|TRBJ1-1
CASRQTRQGAYTEAFF
TGCGCCAGCAGACAGACTCGACAGGGGGCCTACACTGAAGCTTTCTTT
>NA|TRBV19|TRBD1|TRBJ2-7
CASSTSGQGVYEQYF
TGTGCCAGTAGTACCTCGGGGCAGGGGGTCTACGAGCAGTACTTC
>NA|TRBV29-1|TRBD1|TRBJ1-5
CSVRQGGSNQPQHF
TGCAGCGTGCGACAGGGGGGAAGCAATCAGCCCCAGCATTTT
>few|TRBV13|NA|TRBJ1-5
CASSEGGNSNQPQHF
TGTGCCAGCAGTGAAGGGGGAAACAGCAATCAGCCCCAGCATTTT
>NA|TRBV11-2|NA|TRBJ2-3
CASSLSSGGDRLTDTQYF
TGTGCCAGCAGCTTATCGTCCGGGGGTGACAGACTCACAGATACGCAGTATTTT
>NA|TRBV7-6|NA|TRBJ1-3
CASSPSGNTIYF
TGTGCCAGCAGCCCCAGTGGAAACACCATATATTTT
>NA|TRBV19|NA|TRBJ1-4
CASSMGGEKLFF
TGTGCCAGTAGTATGGGCGGGGAAAAACTGTTTTTT
>NA|TRBV19|TRBD1|TRBJ1-5
CASSVYRGNQPQHF
TGTGCCAGTAGTGTTTACAGGGGTAATCAGCCCCAGCATTTT
>NA|TRBV6-6|NA|TRBJ1-3
CASTRTARDTIYF
TGTGCCAGCACAAGGACAGCCCGAGACACCATATATTTT
>NA|TRBV25-1|NA|TRBJ2-7
CASSTRDTYEQYF
TGTGCCAGCAGTACCCGGGACACCTACGAGCAGTACTTC
>NA|TRBV11-3|TRBD2|TRBJ2-7
CASSLGSSGSEQYF
TGTGCCAGCAGCTTAGGTAGTAGCGGGAGCGAGCAGTACTTC
>NA|TRBV7-2|TRBD2|TRBJ2-1
CASSLARAGGPVNEQFF
TGTGCCAGCAGCTTAGCTCGAGCGGGAGGGCCGGTCAATGAGCAGTTCTTC
>NA|TRBV6-6|NA|TRBJ1-2
CASSYAETTNYGYTF
TGTGCCAGCAGTTACGCGGAGACTACTAACTATGGCTACACCTTC
>NA|TRBV11-2|TRBD2|TRBJ2-3
CASSLAGGGKTDTQYF
TGTGCCAGCAGCTTAGCCGGGGGGGGGAAGACAGATACGCAGTATTTT
>NA|TRBV9|TRBD2|TRBJ2-7
CASSKMGLAGDEQYF
TGTGCCAGCAGCAAAATGGGACTAGCGGGAGACGAGCAGTACTTC
>NA|TRBV6-1|NA|TRBJ2-7
CASSTGSYEQYF
TGTGCCAGCAGTACCGGCTCCTACGAGCAGTACTTC
>NA|TRBV6-5|TRBD2|TRBJ2-3
CASSYSASGSTDTQYF
TGTGCCAGCAGTTACTCGGCTAGCGGAAGCACAGATACGCAGTATTTT
>NA|TRBV2|TRBD1|TRBJ2-7
CASDRGDEQYF
TGTGCCAGTGACAGGGGGGACGAGCAGTACTTC
>NA|TRBV19|NA|TRBJ2-5
CASSPQFQETQYF
TGTGCCAGTAGTCCACAGTTCCAAGAGACCCAGTACTTC
>NA|TRBV23-1|NA|TRBJ1-1
CASSHRIGTPGGTAAEAFF
TGCGCCAGCAGTCATCGGATCGGGACTCCTGGCGGCACGGCCGCTGAAGCTTTCTTT
>NA|TRBV7-9|TRBD2|TRBJ2-1
CASSPFQTSGNEQFF
TGTGCCAGCAGCCCGTTCCAGACTAGCGGGAATGAGCAGTTCTTC
>NA|TRBV28|NA|TRBJ1-2
CASSKLPGQKAPGYTF
TGTGCCAGCAGCAAACTACCGGGACAAAAGGCCCCTGGCTACACCTTC
>once|TRBV6-5|TRBD1|TRBJ1-2
CASSYSGDRARYGYTF
TGTGCCAGCAGTTACTCAGGAGACAGGGCGCGATATGGCTACACCTTC